This record looks at one T cell receptor (beta chain) sequence and its context. The data were taken from a study of T cell changes during pregnancy in multiple sclerosis. Germline V gene lookup returns CDR1 SQVTM and CDR2 ANQGSEA. The V gene lost 5 bases and the J gene lost 4 bases, with 12 bases spanning the gap. CDR3 length: 13 residues. Clones were read by immunoSEQ multiplex PCR, and TCRdb kept only the in-frame ones, dropping some. The sample records about 69,000 clones, 80% to 95% being singletons. The chain combines TRBV29-1 with TRBJ1-3; the D gene is possibly TRBD1 (5 bases). Sequencing used peripheral blood, obtained in the third trimester of pregnancy. The sequence derives from a female donor in good health, enrolled as a control in a pregnancy study. CDR3 sequence: CSVLTGSGNTIYF. In DNA form, the CDR3 reads TGCAGCGTTCTTACAGGATCCGGAAACACCATATATTTT.